The 31 T cell receptor beta chains reported below all come from one sample, sequenced in a study of T cells in Graves' hyperthyroidism and ophthalmopathy. What was amplified from RNA transcripts were TCR beta CDR3 regions. HTBI primers were the set used in a first-round RT-PCR of the TCR CDR3. MiXCR, run by TCRdb on the multiplex PCR reads, gives a single entry per CDR3 protein. The sample shows 650,000 to 750,000 distinct CDR3 sequences, approximately 15% of them seen only once. Material for sequencing was blood. Receptors were obtained from a woman aged 18-30 years with Graves' hyperthyroidism.

The chain recombines TRBV7-8 with TRBJ2-5; D is undetermined. The CDR3 totals 14 residues. V was shortened by 3 bases and J by 2 bases, with 10 bases between the two germline ends. Germline assignment: CDR1 SGHVS and CDR2 FQNEAQ. This chain's CDR3 is CASSLAYIQETQYF. CDR3 DNA sequence: TGTGCCAGCAGCTTGGCCTATATACAAGAGACCCAGTACTTC.

The sample holds many counts of this clonotype. The V and J genes are TRBV30 and TRBJ1-5, with 8 positions matching TRBD1. CDR1 and CDR2 from the germline V gene are GTSNPN and SVGIG (reference sequence). CDR3 size: 14 residues. After removal of 1 base from V and 4 bases from J, the junction contained 3 bases not matched to a gene. CDR3 nucleotides: TGTGCCTGGAGTGCTACAGGGGGGAATCAGCCCCAGCATTTT. This gives the protein CAWSATGGNQPQHF.

This clonotype appeared many times. The chain is built from TRBV3-1 and TRBJ1-1; D might be TRBD1 (5 bases). With 3 bases removed from V and 4 bases from J, the gap between germline ends came to 21 bases. The CDR3 runs to 17 residues. Germline CDR1 and CDR2: LGHDT and YNNKEL (reference sequence). CDR3 sequence reads: CASSQAGTALKITEAFF. For the CDR3, the DNA is TGTGCCAGCAGCCAGGCCGGGACCGCCCTTAAAATCACTGAAGCTTTCTTT.

This clonotype was seen a few times. The CDR3 DNA sequence: TGTGCCAGTAGTATGACGGGGATCGGCAATCAGCCCCAGCATTTT. This gives the protein CASSMTGIGNQPQHF. V and J are TRBV19 and TRBJ1-5, with no clear D. Trimming took off 3 bases at V and 2 bases at J, with 11 bases between the two ends. The V gene's germline CDR1 is LNHDA and CDR2 SQIVND (reference sequence). The length of the CDR3 is 15 residues.

This clonotype was counted a few times. Being one base from a much bigger clone, this may be a read error. The CDR3 DNA is TGCGGTGCTAACGGTGGGGGGCCTAACACTGAAGCTTTCTTT. Encoded protein: CGANGGGPNTEAFF. The chain links TRBV20-1 to TRBJ1-1, with a tentative D call TRBD1 (6 bases). The CDR3 extends over 14 amino acids. CDR1 is DFQATT, CDR2 SNEGSKA, per germline (reference sequence).

Many counts were recorded for this clonotype. The rearrangement links TRBV3-1 to TRBJ1-1; tentatively, D is TRBD1 (5 bases). V lost 0 bases, J lost 0 bases, and 8 bases lay in between. The CDR3 sequence is 15 residues long. The V gene's germline CDR1 is LGHDT and CDR2 YNNKEL (reference sequence). CDR3 protein: CASSQDWGVNTEAFF. The CDR3 DNA is TGTGCCAGCAGCCAAGATTGGGGGGTGAACACTGAAGCTTTCTTT.

This clonotype was seen repeatedly, ten times or more. This chain links TRBV3-1 with TRBJ1-2, with TRBD1 as a possible D gene (5 bases). V was cut by 1 base and J by 6 bases, with 15 bases left in between. The CDR3 length is 15 residues. Looked up from germline, CDR1 is LGHDT and CDR2 is YNNKEL (reference sequence). The CDR3 bases are TGTGCCAGCAGCCAAGCACGGGGGGTCGTACATGGCTACACCTTC. This codes for CASSQARGVVHGYTF.

This clonotype was seen repeatedly, ten times or more. The V and J genes are TRBV24-1 and TRBJ1-2; D is ambiguous. The CDR3 has 14 amino acids. Trimming pared 4 bases from V and 8 bases from J, leaving 16 bases between. The V gene's germline CDR1 is KGHDR and CDR2 SFDVKD. CDR3 nucleotides: TGTGCCACCAGTGACCTCCTGGATCCCCCCGGCTACACCTTC. Its translation: CATSDLLDPPGYTF.

V is TRBV30 and J is TRBJ1-5, with 8 bases identical to TRBD1. The germline gives CDR1 GTSNPN, CDR2 SVGIG (reference sequence). Losses at the gene ends were 1 base for V and 4 bases for J; bases not matched to a gene: 6. This CDR3 has 15 amino acids. In nucleotides, the CDR3 is TGTGCCTGGAGTGGGACAGGGTCGAGAAATCAGCCCCAGCATTTT. It yields the protein CAWSGTGSRNQPQHF.

This clonotype has only a few counts. J is TRBJ2-7 and V is TRBV10-1, with a weak D call TRBD2 (5 bases). Germline V CDR1 and CDR2: WNHNN, SYGVQD (reference sequence). V lost 7 bases and J lost 3, with 13 bases in between. The CDR3 extends over 13 amino acids. DNA for the CDR3: TGCGCCAGCACCCAAGACGGGAACTACGAGCAGTACTTC. Translated, it gives CASTQDGNYEQYF.

CDR3: CASSPWTGRTDTQYF. For the CDR3, the DNA is TGTGCCAGCAGTCCTTGGACAGGGCGGACAGATACGCAGTATTTT. This sequence joins TRBV7-9 and TRBJ2-3; 8 bases are shared with TRBD1. The CDR3 is 15 amino acids. V gave up 6 bases and J gave up 3 bases; unmatched junction bases: 8. Per the germline V gene, CDR1 is SEHNR and CDR2 is FQNEAQ (reference sequence).

This clonotype was detected a few times. This chain uses TRBV29-1 with TRBJ2-1; D ambiguous. The CDR3 has 14 amino acids. Trimming stripped 0 bases from V and 0 bases from J, with 6 bases between. Germline CDR1 and CDR2: SQVTM and ANQGSEA. The CDR3 nucleotides read TGCAGCGTTGAAGAGCCAGGCTCCTACAATGAGCAGTTCTTC. Translating gives CSVEEPGSYNEQFF.

This clonotype was recorded many times. The chain is built from TRBV27 and TRBJ2-1; possibly TRBD1 or TRBD2 for D (5 bases each). The germline V and J ends were trimmed by 5 bases and 6 bases, with 17 bases remaining between them. Germline values: CDR1 MNHEY, CDR2 SMNVEV (reference sequence). The CDR3 is 15 residues long. For the CDR3, the DNA is TGTGCCAGCAGTGTGGGACGACCCTGGATCAATGAGCAGTTCTTC. Amino acid sequence: CASSVGRPWINEQFF.

The V and J genes are TRBV27 and TRBJ1-1, with TRBD1 as a possible D gene (6 bases). Trimming shortened V by 2 bases and J by 3 bases, and 13 bases separated the two germline ends. CDR3 length: 15 residues. Germline V CDR1 and CDR2: MNHEY, SMNVEV (reference sequence). The CDR3 nucleotides read TGTGCCAGCAGTTTAGTGGCGGGGGGCCACACTGAAGCTTTCTTT. Amino acids: CASSLVAGGHTEAFF.

The chain has TRBV29-1 and TRBJ2-3; 10 bases agree with TRBD2. Unmatched junction bases numbered 0, after V lost 2 bases and J lost 4 bases. This CDR3 spans 13 amino acids. CDR1 and CDR2 from the germline V gene are SQVTM and ANQGSEA. The CDR3 DNA reads as TGCAGCGTTGAACTAGCGGGAGCAGATACGCAGTATTTT. This encodes CSVELAGADTQYF.

This clonotype was observed many times. The chain has TRBV5-1 and TRBJ1-1, with D unclear. The length of the CDR3 is 14 residues. Looked up from germline, CDR1 is SGHRS and CDR2 is YFSETQ. V lost 0 bases and J lost 1, with 7 bases in between. The CDR3 nucleotides are TGCGCCAGCAGCTTGGATCCAGCGAACACTGAAGCTTTCTTT. The encoded protein is CASSLDPANTEAFF.

This chain joins TRBV28 and TRBJ2-7, with 7 bases that match TRBD2. The V gene end was trimmed by 4 bases and the J gene end by 2 bases; junction bases not matched to a gene: 14. Germline V gene data show CDR1 as MDHEN and CDR2 as SYDVKM. The CDR3 extends over 17 amino acids. The CDR3 loop is CASSSPSGAPIPYEQYF. The CDR3, as DNA: TGTGCCAGCAGTTCCCCTAGCGGAGCTCCAATCCCCTACGAGCAGTACTTC.

This clonotype occurred many times. This chain connects TRBV7-2 to TRBJ1-1; maybe TRBD1 (5 bases). With 5 bases removed from V and 5 bases from J, the gap between germline ends came to 15 bases. The CDR3 has 14 residues. Per the germline V gene, CDR1 is SGHTA and CDR2 is FQGNSA. The CDR3 protein is CASSPRRGWTEAFF. CDR3 coding DNA: TGTGCCAGCAGCCCCCGGCGGGGGTGGACTGAAGCTTTCTTT.

CDR3 region: CASSRQGFGNTIYF. Here the CDR3 DNA reads TGTGCCAGCAGCCGTCAGGGCTTTGGAAACACCATATATTTT. The gene calls are TRBV7-9 and TRBJ1-3; maybe TRBD1 (5 bases). V lost 5 bases and J 3 bases, leaving 11 bases between the germline ends. The CDR3 spans 14 residues. Germline CDR1 and CDR2: SEHNR and FQNEAQ (reference sequence). Supplemented by reference TRBV7-9 and TRBJ1-3, the full variable domain reads DTGVSQNPRHKITKRGQNVTFRCDPISEHNRLYWYRQTLGQGPEFLTYFQNEAQLEKSRLLSDRFSAERPKGSFSTLEIQRTEQGDSAMYLCASSRQGFGNTIYFGEGSWLTVV.

The chain couples TRBV11-2 to TRBJ1-2; weak D call: TRBD1 (5 bases). CDR3 length equals 14 residues. V was pared by 4 bases and J by 8 bases, with 17 bases between. CDR1 and CDR2 from the germline V gene are SGHAT and FQNNGV. The DNA of the CDR3 is TGTGCCAGCAGCTCTATCCGTGGGGACTCCGGCTACACCTTC. It codes for CASSSIRGDSGYTF. The full variable domain, its missing parts supplied by reference TRBV11-2 and TRBJ1-2, is EAGVAQSPRYKIIEKRQSVAFWCNPISGHATLYWYQQILGQGPKLLIQFQNNGVVDDSQLPKDRFSAERLKGVDSTLKIQPAKLEDSAVYLCASSSIRGDSGYTFGSGTRLTVV.

This clonotype was recorded a few times. This chain connects TRBV20-1 to TRBJ2-3; D call uncertain. The CDR3 consists of 12 residues. Looked up from germline, CDR1 is DFQATT and CDR2 is SNEGSKA (reference sequence). With 4 bases removed from V and 2 bases from J, the gap between germline ends came to 7 bases. The CDR3 nucleotides read TGCAGTGCTATATCCAACACAGATACGCAGTATTTT. It encodes CSAISNTDTQYF.

At least ten counts were recorded for this clonotype. The chain links TRBV4-1 to TRBJ1-5; perhaps TRBD1 as D (6 bases). The V end was cut by 5 bases, the J end by 5 bases, with 10 bases between. The CDR3 is made up of 13 amino acids. Germline V lookup: CDR1 MGHRA, CDR2 YSYEKL. For the CDR3, the DNA is TGCGCCAGCAGCGACAGGCTAGATCAGCCCCAGCATTTT. Its translation is CASSDRLDQPQHF.

This clonotype has more than one count but fewer than ten. CDR3: CASSNRDTMKLFF. CDR3 in DNA: TGTGCCAGCAGCAATCGAGACACGATGAAACTGTTTTTT. This chain joins TRBV6-1 and TRBJ1-4; D not resolved. Germline V gene lookup returns CDR1 MNHNS and CDR2 SASEGT. V gave up 6 bases and J gave up 11 bases, with 16 bases separating them. The CDR3 totals 13 residues.

The gene calls are TRBV6-2 or TRBV6-3 and TRBJ1-1, with D unclear. The CDR3 runs 16 residues. V was pared by 5 bases and J by 0 bases, with 16 bases between. Germline CDR1 reads MNHEY; CDR2 reads SVGEGT. For the CDR3, the DNA is TGTGCCAGCAGTCAAGACATTTCCAATATGAACACTGAAGCTTTCTTT. This gives the protein CASSQDISNMNTEAFF.

The chain is built from TRBV11-2 and TRBJ2-7; TRBD1 agrees at 9 bases. V was pared by 3 bases and J by 6 bases, with 6 bases of the junction left unmatched. Germline-derived CDR1 and CDR2 are SGHAT and FQNNGV. The CDR3 is 14 residues long. The CDR3 nucleotides read TGTGCCAGCAGCTTCGGGGGGACAGGGCGCGAGCAGTACTTC. It is translated as CASSFGGTGREQYF.

This clonotype showed up just a few times. The chain recombines TRBV18 with TRBJ2-1; a possible D gene is TRBD1 (6 bases). CDR1 and CDR2 from the germline V gene are KGHSH and LQKENI. V shed 3 bases and J shed 9 bases, with 18 bases lying between them. The CDR3 loop spans 15 amino acids. CDR3 nucleotide sequence: TGTGCCAGCTCACCTCCCGACAGGAGCCGGGGTGAGCAGTTCTTC. It specifies CASSPPDRSRGEQFF.

The rearrangement uses TRBV20-1 and TRBJ2-1, with D possibly TRBD1 on 7 matching bases. In germline, CDR1 is DFQATT, CDR2 SNEGSKA (reference sequence). This CDR3 region has 16 residues. Trimming removed 0 bases from V and 9 bases from J, with 21 bases in between. The CDR3 DNA follows: TGCAGTGCTAGAGATCCGGGGACTCCCAGGGGGATTGAGCAGTTCTTC. Protein: CSARDPGTPRGIEQFF.

As regards this clonotype: A read error is possible here, since a much larger clone lies one base away. The chain uses TRBV12-3 or TRBV12-4 and TRBJ2-1, with 12 bases fitting TRBD2. The CDR3 sequence is 17 residues long. In nucleotides, the CDR3 is TGTGCCAGCAGATTAAGACTAGCGGGAGTCTCAAACAATGAGCAGCTCTTC. This sequence encodes CASRLRLAGVSNNEQLF.

As regards this clonotype: Since the CDR3 does not end with the conserved phenylalanine or tryptophan, this likely comes from a read error. The CDR3 protein is CASSPIRQPYSEQFS. The CDR3 region has the DNA TGTGCCAGCAGCCCCATCCGGCAGCCCTACAGTGAGCAGTTCTCC. J is TRBJ2-1 and V is TRBV6-1; D is undetermined. The germline gives CDR1 MNHNS, CDR2 SASEGT. CDR3 length: 15 amino acids.

The V call is TRBV24-1, the J call TRBJ2-7; perhaps TRBD2 as D (6 bases). Deletions cut 5 bases from V and 6 bases from J, with 16 bases between. CDR1 is KGHDR, CDR2 SFDVKD, per germline. The CDR3 has 14 residues. The CDR3 loop is CATSAAGSSREQYF. CDR3 sequence (DNA): TGTGCCACCAGTGCCGCGGGAAGTTCTCGCGAGCAGTACTTC.

This clonotype was found a few times. The chain uses TRBV12-3 or TRBV12-4 and TRBJ2-1; 9 nucleotides agree with TRBD1. This CDR3 has 14 amino acids. V lost 2 bases and J lost 8; bases outside the gene matches: 4. The CDR3, as DNA: TGTGCCAGCAGTTTAAGGGGGACAGGGTATGAGCAGTTCTTC. Amino acids: CASSLRGTGYEQFF.